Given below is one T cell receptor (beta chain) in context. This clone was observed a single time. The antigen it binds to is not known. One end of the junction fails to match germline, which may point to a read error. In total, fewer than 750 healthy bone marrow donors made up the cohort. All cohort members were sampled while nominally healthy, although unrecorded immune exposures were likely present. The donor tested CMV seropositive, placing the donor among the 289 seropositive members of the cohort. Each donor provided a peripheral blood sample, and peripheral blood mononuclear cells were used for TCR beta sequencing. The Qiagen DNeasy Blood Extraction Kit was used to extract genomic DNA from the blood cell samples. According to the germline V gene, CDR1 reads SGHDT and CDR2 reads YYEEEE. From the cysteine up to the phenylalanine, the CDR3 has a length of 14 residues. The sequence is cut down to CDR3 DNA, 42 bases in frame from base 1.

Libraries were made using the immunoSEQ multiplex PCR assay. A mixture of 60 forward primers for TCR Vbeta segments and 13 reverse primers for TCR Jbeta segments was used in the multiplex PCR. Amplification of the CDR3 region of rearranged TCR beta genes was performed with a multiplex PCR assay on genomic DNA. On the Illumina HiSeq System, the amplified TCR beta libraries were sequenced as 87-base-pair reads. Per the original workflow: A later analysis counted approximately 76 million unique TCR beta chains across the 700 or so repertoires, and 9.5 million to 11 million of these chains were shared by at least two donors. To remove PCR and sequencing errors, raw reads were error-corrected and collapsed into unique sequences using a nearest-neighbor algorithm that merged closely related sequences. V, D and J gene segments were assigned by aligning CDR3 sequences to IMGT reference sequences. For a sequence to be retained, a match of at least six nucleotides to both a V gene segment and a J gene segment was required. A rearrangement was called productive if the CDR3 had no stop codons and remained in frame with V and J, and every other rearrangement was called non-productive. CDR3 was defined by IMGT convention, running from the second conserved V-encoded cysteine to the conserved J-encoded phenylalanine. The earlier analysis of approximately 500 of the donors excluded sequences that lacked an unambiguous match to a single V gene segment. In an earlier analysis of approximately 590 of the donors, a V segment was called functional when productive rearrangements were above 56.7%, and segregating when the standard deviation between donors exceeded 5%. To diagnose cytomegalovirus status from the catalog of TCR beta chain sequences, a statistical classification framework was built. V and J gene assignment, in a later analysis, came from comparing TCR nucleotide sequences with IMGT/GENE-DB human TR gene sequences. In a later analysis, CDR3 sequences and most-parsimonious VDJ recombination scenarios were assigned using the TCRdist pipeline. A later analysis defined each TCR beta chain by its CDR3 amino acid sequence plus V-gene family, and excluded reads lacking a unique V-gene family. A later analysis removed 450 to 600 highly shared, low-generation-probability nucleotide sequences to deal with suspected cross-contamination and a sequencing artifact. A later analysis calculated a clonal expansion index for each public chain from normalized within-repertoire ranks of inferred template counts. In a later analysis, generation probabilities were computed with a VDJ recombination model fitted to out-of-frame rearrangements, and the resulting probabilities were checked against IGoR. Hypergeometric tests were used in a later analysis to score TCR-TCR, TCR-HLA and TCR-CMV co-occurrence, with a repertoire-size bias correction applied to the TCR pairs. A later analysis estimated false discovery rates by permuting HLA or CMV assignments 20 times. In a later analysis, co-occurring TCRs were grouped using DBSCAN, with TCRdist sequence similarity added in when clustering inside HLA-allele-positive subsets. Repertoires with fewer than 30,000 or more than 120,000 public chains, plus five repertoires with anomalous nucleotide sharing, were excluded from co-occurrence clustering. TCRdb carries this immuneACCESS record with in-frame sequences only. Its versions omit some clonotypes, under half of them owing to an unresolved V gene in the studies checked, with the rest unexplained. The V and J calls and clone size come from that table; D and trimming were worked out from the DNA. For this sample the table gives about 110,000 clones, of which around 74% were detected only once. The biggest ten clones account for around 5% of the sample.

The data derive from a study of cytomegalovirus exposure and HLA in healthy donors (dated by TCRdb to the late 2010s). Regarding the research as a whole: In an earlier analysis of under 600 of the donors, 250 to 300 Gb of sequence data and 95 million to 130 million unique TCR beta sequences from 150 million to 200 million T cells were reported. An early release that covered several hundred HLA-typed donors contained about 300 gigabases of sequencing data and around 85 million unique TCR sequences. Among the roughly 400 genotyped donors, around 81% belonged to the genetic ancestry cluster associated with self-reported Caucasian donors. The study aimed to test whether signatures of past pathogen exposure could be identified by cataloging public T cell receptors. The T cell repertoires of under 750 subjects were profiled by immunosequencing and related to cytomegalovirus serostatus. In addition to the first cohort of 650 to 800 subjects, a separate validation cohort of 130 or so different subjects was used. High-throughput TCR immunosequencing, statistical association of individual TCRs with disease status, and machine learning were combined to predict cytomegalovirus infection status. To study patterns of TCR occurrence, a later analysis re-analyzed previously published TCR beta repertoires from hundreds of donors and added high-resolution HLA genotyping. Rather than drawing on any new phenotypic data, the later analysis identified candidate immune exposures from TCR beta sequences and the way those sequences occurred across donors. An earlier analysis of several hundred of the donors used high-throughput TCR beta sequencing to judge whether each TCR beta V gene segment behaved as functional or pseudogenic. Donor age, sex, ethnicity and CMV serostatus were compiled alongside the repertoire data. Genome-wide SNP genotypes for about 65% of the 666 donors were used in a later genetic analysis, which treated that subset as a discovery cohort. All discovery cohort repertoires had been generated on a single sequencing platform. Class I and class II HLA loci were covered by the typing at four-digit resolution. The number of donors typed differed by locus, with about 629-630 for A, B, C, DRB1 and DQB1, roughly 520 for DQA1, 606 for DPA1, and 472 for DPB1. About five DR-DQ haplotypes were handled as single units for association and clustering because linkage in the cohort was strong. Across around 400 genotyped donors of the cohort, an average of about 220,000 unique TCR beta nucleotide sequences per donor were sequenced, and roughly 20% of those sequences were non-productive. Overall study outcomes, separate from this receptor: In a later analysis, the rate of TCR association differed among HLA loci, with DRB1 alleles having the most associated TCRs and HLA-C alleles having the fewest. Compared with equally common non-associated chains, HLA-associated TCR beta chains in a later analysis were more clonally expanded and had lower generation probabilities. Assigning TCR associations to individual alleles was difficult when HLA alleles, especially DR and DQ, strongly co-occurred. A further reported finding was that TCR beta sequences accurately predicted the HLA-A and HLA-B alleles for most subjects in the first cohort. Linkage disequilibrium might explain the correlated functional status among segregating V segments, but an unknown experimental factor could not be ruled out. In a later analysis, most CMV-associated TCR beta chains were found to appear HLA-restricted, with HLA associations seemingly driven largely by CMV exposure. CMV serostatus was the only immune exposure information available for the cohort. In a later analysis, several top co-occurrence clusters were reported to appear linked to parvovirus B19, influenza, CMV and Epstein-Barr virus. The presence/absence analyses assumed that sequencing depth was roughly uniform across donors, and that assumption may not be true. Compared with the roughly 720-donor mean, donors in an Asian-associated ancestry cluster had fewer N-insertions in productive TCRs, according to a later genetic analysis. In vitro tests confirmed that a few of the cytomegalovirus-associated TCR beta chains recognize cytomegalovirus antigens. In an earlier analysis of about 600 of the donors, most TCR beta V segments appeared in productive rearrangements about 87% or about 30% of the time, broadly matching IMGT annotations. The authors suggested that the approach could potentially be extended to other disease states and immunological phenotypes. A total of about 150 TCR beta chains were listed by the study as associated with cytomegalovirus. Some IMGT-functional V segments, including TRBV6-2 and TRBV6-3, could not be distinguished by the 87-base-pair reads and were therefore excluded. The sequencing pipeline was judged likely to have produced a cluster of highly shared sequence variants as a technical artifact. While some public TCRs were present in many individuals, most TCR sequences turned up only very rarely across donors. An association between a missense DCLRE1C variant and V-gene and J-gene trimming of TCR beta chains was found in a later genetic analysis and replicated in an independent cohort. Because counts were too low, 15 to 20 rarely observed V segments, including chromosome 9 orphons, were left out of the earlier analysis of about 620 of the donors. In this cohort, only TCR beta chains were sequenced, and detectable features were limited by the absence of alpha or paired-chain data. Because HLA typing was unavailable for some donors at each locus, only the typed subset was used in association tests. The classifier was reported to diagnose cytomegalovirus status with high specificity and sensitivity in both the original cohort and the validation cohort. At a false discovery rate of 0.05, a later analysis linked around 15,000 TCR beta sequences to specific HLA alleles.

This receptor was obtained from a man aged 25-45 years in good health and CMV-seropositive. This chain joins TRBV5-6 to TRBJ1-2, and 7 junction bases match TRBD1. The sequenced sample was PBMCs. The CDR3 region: CASSPDRSNYGYPF. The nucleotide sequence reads TGTGCCAGCAGCCCGGACAGGTCTAACTATGGCTACCCCTTC.